The source of this TCR beta chain is a study of early T cells in non-severe SARS-CoV-2 infection. Overall study: Investigators sequenced bulk RNA drawn from unsorted whole blood, and chains remained unpaired. Findings of the study overall: Anti-spike CD8 responses were favored in VDJdb matching, and private and CD4 specificities were missed.

A remark on this clonotype: What it recognizes is unknown.

Individual cDNA molecules each received unique molecular identifiers attached to them. TCRdb reprocessed the 5' RACE reads via MiXCR and lists one record per CDR3 protein. The sample has tens of thousands of distinct CDR3 sequences, about 15% seen once; the top ten hold 4.5% to 7%. CDR3 length equals 12 residues. Trimming took 3 bases from V and 3 from J, leaving 6 bases between them. Germline V gene sequence: CDR1 MGHRA, CDR2 YSYEKL. The sequence was collected from an adult who was a healthcare worker with PCR-confirmed SARS-CoV-2 infection or an uninfected control (not recorded which). Sequencing used whole blood. The rearrangement uses TRBV4-1 and TRBJ2-7, with D unclear. The chain's CDR3 is CASSQGLYEQYF. The CDR3 nucleotides read TGCGCCAGCAGCCAGGGCCTCTACGAGCAGTACTTC.